The present T cell receptor (beta chain) was sequenced within a study of blood T cells in healthy people across ages (dated by TCRdb to 2015 to 2017). About the full investigation: Template switching captured roughly one uniquely barcoded TCR beta cDNA molecule per two T cells in model experiments. To track age-related changes in TCR beta repertoire diversity, the study relied on deep sequencing normalized with unique cDNA molecular identifiers. Four age groups were formed from the donors: young (average 16 years), middle-aged (around 37), aged (under 70) and long-lived (about 80). To avoid experimental bias, donors of different ages were distributed randomly across sequencing lanes. The study analyzed two additional independent replicas of 1 million unique cDNA reads from the same blood draw for two donors, one aged 18 to 30 and one aged 80 or older.

Between the V and J ends, shortened by 0 bases and 4 bases respectively, the junction contains 13 bases. From the germline V gene, CDR1 is LGHNA and CDR2 is YNFKEQ. There are 17 amino acids in the CDR3, from cysteine to phenylalanine inclusive. This entry keeps only the CDR3 DNA: 51 bases, framed from base 1. The research as a whole found: Donor CMV infection status was unknown, potentially confounding age-related changes in expanded clonotypes. The percentage of naive T cells measured by flow cytometry correlated strongly with observed TCR beta diversity. Total diversity estimates from one million sequenced T cells were considered lower bounds and underestimates. Because profiling used bulk unsorted PBMCs, naive and antigen-experienced compartments could not be compared conclusively. Compared with the aged group, more naive CD4+ T cells, fewer expanded clones and increased TCR diversity were shown by the long-lived group, suggesting age selection. Observed TCR beta diversity per million T cells fell roughly linearly with age, and a significant reduction was already apparent by age approximately 40.

Library method: 5' RACE. Sequencing was carried out with an Illumina HiSeq 2500. The second PCR ran for about 6 to 12 cycles and used a J-beta primer mix along with a sample-barcoded 5' primer. A template-switch 5' adaptor carrying 12 random nucleotides introduced a unique molecular identifier onto each TCR beta cDNA molecule. Each sample yielded at least 2.5 million CDR3-containing paired-end reads. First-strand cDNA was synthesized from all RNA with the Mint cDNA synthesis kit, primed by a TRBC-specific oligonucleotide. All cDNA was treated with uracil-DNA glycosylase and then went through a first 18-cycle PCR with the universal primers M1SS and BC2_uni_R. The study's processing was this. For normalization, 1 million high-quality reads, each with a distinct molecular identifier, were randomly selected from each sample. Reads with shared molecular identifiers were discarded instead of being binned into consensus sequences. CDR3 identification, clonotype clustering and error correction used MiTCR with a Q25 quality threshold and the strictest error-elimination algorithm. A nonparametric unseen species model with Euler transformation was used to estimate lower-bound total TCR beta diversity. TCRdb passed the public sequencing reads through fastp at Q25 and MiXCR, retaining productive beta sequences. Here each entry gathers all rows of one CDR3 protein and keeps the most common genes and DNA. In this record, the V and J calls reflect TCRdb's handling and not the investigators' own analysis. Within this sample are about 1 million distinct CDR3 sequences, with around 45% of them counted one time only. The ten largest clonotypes hold approximately 19% of the sample.

This clonotype was counted once. The antigen it binds to is not known. No base qualities exist here, and no much larger clone lies one base off it. The 39 donors, aged about 6 to 90 years, were systemically healthy Caucasian individuals from Russia. Each donor gave around 9.8 milliliters of peripheral blood, collected into EDTA-treated Vacutainer tubes. PBMCs were isolated by Ficoll-Paque density-gradient centrifugation, with at least 7 million obtained per sample. Trizol reagent was used to extract total RNA from PBMCs, with at least 6 micrograms per sample. For every donor, flow cytometry on a PBMC aliquot measured the percentage of naive CD45RAhigh/CD27high T cells.

The TCR originated in a woman aged 55-70 years in good health. Here the chain combines TRBV4-2 and TRBJ1-6, with an unclear D gene assignment. Sequencing was carried out using blood. CDR3 loop: CASSQDKGTEYNSPLHF. In nucleotide form, the sequence is TGTGCCAGCAGCCAAGATAAGGGAACAGAGTATAATTCACCCCTCCACTTT.